This T cell receptor beta chain emerged from a study of blood T cell repertoires in COVID-19 (TCRdb year 2020). For the wider study: Samples from collaborators originated in the United States, Italy and Spain and spanned both the acute and convalescent phases of COVID-19. The prospective study material was composed of cDNA or gDNA derived from T cells, B-cell-depleted T cells, or PBMCs. Subjects who had been exposed to COVID-19, were actively infected with it, or had recovered from it provided the deeply sampled blood TCRbeta repertoires that made up the dataset. The repertoires were released in a freely available public database meant as a resource for research on the immune response to SARS-CoV-2. Samples came from the ongoing ImmuneRACE study (first 160 participants) plus 1,254 subjects from 6 global collaborators. The sample metadata nearly always contained a de-identified subject ID, COVID-19 status, age in years and sex. Where available, HLA class I and class II types were obtained from metadata supplied by the sample provider rather than from assay-based typing. What the authors observed across the whole study: Clinical and demographic metadata were provided uncurated, with the amount varying by source and participant.

One collaborating source in Seattle enrolled patients while the patients were actively infected and followed the patients over time throughout the course of disease. Each collaborating institution followed its own protocols to collect whole blood in K2EDTA tubes. For TCRbeta analysis, collaborator samples were shipped as frozen whole blood, as isolated PBMCs, or as DNA extracted from either sample type. V is trimmed back by 5 bases and J by 0 bases, and the junction contains 4 bases that no gene match accounts for. From its cysteine to its phenylalanine, the CDR3 spans 15 amino acids. The read is trimmed to its CDR3 DNA, 45 bases read in frame from base 1. CDR1 and CDR2, per the germline V gene, are MNHEY and SVGAGI. TCRbeta CDR3 regions were amplified from genomic DNA by means of the immunoSEQ Assay, a bias-controlled multiplex PCR. Turning to the authors' computational methods: Nucleated cell counts per sample were estimated from amplification of reference gene primers within the assay. To quantify the absolute abundance of each unique TCRbeta CDR3 rearrangement, sequence reads were collapsed and filtered. Productive Simpson clonality was computed per sample as the square root of Simpson's diversity index over productive rearrangements. TCRdb re-hosts the immuneACCESS table, in-frame sequences only. Its copies lack some clones; in the studies checked, an unresolved V gene accounts for under half of them, and the cause for the rest is not known. V and J calls and clone size are those listed in that table; D and trimming were worked out from the DNA. The sample table records fewer than 600,000 clones; about 88% of these occur just once. Around 0.92% of the sample rests with the top ten.

Comment on this clone: The antigen this receptor binds is unknown. No per-base quality is available; no much larger clone lies one base away.

Here the chain combines TRBV6-5 and TRBJ1-3, and TRBD1 aligns with 7 junction nucleotides. Sequenced: peripheral blood. The sequence was obtained from a man younger than 35 with COVID-19, enrolled during active disease. The CDR3 loop reads CASSIDRVSGNTIYF. The DNA sequence is as follows: TGTGCCAGCAGTATCGACAGGGTCTCTGGAAACACCATATATTTT.